This T cell receptor (beta chain) was documented in a study of blood T cell repertoires in COVID-19. Profiled with immunoSEQ multiplex PCR; TCRdb holds only in-frame clones, not every one. The sample lists 250,000 to 300,000 clones, approximately 88% seen once, with 10% in the top ten. This sequence was found in a woman in her 70s with COVID-19, enrolled during active disease. The sample taken for sequencing was peripheral blood.

CDR3 sequence: CASRQQNQPQHF. CDR3 nucleotide sequence: TGTGCCAGCAGACAGCAGAATCAGCCCCAGCATTTT. The chain carries TRBV12-3 or TRBV12-4 and TRBJ1-5, with D hard to call. The CDR3 has 12 residues. V was trimmed by 6 bases and J by 4 bases, leaving 7 bases between them.